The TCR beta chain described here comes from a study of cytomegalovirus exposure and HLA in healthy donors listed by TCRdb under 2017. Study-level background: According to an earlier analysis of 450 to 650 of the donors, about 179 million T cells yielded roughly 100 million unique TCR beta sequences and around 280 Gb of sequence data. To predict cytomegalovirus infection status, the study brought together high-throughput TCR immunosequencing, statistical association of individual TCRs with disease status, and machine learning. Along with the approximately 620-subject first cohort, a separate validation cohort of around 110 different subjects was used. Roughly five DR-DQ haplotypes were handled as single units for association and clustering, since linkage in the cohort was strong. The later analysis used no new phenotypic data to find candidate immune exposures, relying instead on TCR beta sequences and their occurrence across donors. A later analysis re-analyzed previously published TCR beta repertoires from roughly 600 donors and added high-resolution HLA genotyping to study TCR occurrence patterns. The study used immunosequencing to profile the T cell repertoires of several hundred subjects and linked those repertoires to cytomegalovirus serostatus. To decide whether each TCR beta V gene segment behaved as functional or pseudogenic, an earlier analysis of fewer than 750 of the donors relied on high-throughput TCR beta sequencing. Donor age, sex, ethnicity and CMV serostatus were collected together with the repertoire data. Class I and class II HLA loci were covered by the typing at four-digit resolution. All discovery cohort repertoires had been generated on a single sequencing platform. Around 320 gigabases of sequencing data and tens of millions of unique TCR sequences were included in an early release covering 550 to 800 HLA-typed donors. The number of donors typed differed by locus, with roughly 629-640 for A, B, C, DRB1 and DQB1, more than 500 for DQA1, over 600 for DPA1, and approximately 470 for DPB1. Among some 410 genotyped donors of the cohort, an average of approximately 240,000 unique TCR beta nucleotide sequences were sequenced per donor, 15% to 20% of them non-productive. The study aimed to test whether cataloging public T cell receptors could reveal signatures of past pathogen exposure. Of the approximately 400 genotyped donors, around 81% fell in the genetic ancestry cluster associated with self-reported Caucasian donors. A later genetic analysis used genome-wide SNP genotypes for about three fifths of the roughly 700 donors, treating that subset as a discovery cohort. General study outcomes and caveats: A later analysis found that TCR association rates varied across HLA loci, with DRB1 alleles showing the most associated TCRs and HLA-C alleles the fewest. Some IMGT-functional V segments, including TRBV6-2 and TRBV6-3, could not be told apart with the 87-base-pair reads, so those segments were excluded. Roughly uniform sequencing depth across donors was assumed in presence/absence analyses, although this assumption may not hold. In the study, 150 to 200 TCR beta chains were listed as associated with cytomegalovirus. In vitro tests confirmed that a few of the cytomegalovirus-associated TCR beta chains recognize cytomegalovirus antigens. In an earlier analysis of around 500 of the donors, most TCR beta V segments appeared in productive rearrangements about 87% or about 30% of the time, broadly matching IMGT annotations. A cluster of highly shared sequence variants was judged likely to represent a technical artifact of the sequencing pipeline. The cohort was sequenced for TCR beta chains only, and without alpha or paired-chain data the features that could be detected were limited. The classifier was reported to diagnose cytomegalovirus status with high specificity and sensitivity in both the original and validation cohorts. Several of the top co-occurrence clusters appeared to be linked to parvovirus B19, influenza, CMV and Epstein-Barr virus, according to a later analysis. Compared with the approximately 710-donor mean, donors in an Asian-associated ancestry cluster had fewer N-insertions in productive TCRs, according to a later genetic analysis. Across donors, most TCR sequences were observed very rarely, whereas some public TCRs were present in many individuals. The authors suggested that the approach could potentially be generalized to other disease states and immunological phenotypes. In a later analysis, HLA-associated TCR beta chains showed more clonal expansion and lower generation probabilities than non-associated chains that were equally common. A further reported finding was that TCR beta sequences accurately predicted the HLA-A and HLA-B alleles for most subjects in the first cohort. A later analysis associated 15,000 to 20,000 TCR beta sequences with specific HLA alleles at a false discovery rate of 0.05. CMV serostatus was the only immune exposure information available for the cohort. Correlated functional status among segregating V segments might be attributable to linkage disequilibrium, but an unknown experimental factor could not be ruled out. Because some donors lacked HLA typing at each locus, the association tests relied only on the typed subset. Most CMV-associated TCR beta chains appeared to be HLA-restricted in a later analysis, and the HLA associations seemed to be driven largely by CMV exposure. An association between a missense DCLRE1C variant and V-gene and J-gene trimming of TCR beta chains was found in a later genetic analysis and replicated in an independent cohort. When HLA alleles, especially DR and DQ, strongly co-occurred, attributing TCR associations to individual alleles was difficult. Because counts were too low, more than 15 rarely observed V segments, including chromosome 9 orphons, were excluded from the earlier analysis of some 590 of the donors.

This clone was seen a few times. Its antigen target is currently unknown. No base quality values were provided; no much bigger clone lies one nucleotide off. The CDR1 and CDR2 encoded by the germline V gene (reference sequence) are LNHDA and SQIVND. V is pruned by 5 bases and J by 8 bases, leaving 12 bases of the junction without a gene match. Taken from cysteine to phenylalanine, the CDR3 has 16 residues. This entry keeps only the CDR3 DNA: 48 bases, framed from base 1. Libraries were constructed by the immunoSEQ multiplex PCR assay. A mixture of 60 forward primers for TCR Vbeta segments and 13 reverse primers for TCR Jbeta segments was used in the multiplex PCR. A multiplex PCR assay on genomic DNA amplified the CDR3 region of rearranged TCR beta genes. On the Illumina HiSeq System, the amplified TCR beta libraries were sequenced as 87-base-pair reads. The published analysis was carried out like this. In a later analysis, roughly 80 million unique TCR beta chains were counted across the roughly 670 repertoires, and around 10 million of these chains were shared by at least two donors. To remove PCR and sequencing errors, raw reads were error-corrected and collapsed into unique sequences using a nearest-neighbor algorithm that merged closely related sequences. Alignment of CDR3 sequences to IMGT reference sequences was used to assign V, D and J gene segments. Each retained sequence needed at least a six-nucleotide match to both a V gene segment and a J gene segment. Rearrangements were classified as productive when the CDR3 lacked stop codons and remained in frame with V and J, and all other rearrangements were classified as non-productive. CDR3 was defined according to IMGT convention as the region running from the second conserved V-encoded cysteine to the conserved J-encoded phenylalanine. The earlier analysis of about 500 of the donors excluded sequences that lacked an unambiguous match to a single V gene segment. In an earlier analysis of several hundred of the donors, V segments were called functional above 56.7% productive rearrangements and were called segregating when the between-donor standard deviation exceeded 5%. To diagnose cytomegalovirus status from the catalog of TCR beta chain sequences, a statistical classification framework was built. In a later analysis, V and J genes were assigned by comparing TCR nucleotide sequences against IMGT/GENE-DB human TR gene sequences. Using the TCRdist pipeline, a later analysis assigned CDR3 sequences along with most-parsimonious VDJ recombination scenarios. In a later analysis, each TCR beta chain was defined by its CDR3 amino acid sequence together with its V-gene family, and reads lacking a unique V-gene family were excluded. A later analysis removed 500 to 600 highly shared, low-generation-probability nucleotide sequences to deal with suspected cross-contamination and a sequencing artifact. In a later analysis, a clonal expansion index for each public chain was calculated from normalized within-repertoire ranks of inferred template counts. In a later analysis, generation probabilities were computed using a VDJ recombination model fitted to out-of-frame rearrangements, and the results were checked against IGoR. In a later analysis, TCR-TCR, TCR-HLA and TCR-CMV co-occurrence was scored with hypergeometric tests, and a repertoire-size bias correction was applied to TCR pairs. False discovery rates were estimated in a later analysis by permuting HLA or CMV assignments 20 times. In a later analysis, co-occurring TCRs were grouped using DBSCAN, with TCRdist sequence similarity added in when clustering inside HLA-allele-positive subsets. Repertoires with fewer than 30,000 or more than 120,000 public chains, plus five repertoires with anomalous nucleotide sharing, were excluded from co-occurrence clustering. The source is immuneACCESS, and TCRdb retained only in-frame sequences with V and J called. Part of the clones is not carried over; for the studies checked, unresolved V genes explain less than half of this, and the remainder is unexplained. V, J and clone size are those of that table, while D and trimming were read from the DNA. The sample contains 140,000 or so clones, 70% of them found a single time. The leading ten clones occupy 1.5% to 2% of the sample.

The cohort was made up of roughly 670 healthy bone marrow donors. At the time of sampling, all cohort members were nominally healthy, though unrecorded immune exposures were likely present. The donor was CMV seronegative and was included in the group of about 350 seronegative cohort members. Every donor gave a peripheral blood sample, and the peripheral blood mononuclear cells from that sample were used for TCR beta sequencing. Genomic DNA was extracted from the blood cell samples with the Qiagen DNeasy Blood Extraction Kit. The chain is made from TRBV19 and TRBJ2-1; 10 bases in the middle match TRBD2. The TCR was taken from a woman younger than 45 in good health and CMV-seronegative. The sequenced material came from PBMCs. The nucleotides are TGTGCCAGTAGTGGAACTTCGGGACTAGCGAGCGATGAGCAGTTCTTC. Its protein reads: CASSGTSGLASDEQFF.